The clone carrying this T cell receptor (beta chain) appeared a few times. Its antigen is still unknown. V lost 3 bases, J lost 0 bases, and 7 bases lay in between. From germline, CDR1 is SGHNT and CDR2 YYREEE (reference sequence). CDR3 length equals 14 residues. Here immunoSEQ multiplex PCR was the method, and the copy in TCRdb shows in-frame clones only, minus some. The sample records 97,000 or so clones, roughly nine tenths being singletons. The entry originates in a study of T cell responses to AZD1222 COVID-19 vaccine. Overall study findings and caveats: Baseline seropositives among AZD1222 recipients totaled only five or six.

This receptor was taken from an adult who received the AZD1222 COVID-19 vaccine. The input for sequencing was peripheral blood, taken 28 days after the second AZD1222 dose. V usage is TRBV5-4 and J usage is TRBJ1-5; D possibly corresponds to TRBD1 (6 bases). The CDR3 nucleotides read TGTGCCAGCAGCTCAGGGGATAGCAATCAGCCCCAGCATTTT. It is translated as CASSSGDSNQPQHF.